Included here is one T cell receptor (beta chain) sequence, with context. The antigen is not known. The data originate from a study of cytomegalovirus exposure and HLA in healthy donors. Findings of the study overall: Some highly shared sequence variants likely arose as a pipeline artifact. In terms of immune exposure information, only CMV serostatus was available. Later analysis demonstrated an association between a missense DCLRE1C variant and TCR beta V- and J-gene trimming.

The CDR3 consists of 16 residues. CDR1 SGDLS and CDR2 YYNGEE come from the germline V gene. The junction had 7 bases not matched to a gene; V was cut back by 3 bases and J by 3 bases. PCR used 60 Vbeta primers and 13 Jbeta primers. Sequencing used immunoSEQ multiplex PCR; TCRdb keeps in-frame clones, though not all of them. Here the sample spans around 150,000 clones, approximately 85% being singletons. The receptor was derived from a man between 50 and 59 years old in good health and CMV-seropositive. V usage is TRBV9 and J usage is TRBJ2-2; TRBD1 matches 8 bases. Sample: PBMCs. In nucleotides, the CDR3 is TGTGCCAGCAGCGCCCTCGGGACAGGACACACCGGGGAGCTGTTTTTT. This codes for CASSALGTGHTGELFF.